The sequence of this TCR beta chain was determined in a study of CD8+ T cells in alopecia areata (dated by TCRdb to between 2018 and 2020). Regarding the study in general: The treated patients, all with moderate-to-severe alopecia areata, were enrolled in an open-label pilot trial of oral tofacitinib given at 5 to 10 mg twice daily. Tofacitinib was administered for 6 to 18 months, and 6 months of follow-up off drug were then conducted to assess delayed response and recurrence. For the treated patients, the SALT score, which quantifies what percentage of scalp surface area is affected, served as the measure of disease severity. The study used high-throughput TCRbeta sequencing to examine T cell clonal expansion in alopecia areata, in both the C3H/HeJ mouse model and human patients. On the human side, TCRbeta sequencing was run on scalp tissue and on sorted CD4+ and CD8+ peripheral blood T cells from healthy controls and from alopecia areata patients with either patchy or totalis/universalis disease. Tofacitinib-treated patients had biopsies at baseline and at 4 and 24 weeks of treatment, with a later scalp biopsy in several patients. Scalp clonality was compared across normal scalp (n=4), patchy alopecia areata scalp (n=8), and alopecia totalis/universalis scalp (n=8). RNA was obtained with the PAXgene miRNA kit for fixed scalp, the miRNeasy kit for PBMCs, and the RNeasy kit for mouse skin. immunoSEQ multiplex PCR using 35 Vbeta forward primers and 13 Jbeta reverse primers was used to amplify TCRbeta CDR3 regions. The study at large found these results: The treated cohort was small, with a single nonresponder, so links between baseline CD8+ expansion and response need larger studies. Scalp TCR repertoire analysis is complicated because resident alphabeta T cells in normal human skin are also sequenced, whereas mouse skin is dominated by gammadelta T cells. During tofacitinib treatment, many expanded lesional clones remained in scalp and blood, and this persistence may partly explain relapse after treatment is stopped. Compared with normal scalp, lesional scalp had higher clonality and more expanded CD8+ clones, particularly in alopecia totalis/universalis, a pattern that suggests antigenic drive. Shared TCR sequences between patients were less evident than in mice, which may be partly attributable to HLA diversity in the patient population. With tofacitinib, both scalp clonality and the number of expanded CD8+ clones among the top 100 scalp clones went down significantly.

The method behind the library was the immunoSEQ multiplex PCR assay. RNA was extracted from all samples and reverse transcribed into cDNA, which served as template for TCR sequencing. First-strand cDNA was synthesized with SuperScript III using a 2:1 mix of oligo-dT and random hexamers. A synthetic immune receptor repertoire was used to assess amplification bias, and residual bias was removed computationally. Per the original workflow: Raw reads were preprocessed to remove errors, and CDR3 was defined according to IMGT conventions as the region from the conserved cysteine to phenylalanine. Clonality was computed by normalizing Shannon entropy by log2 of the number of productive unique TCRs and subtracting the result from 1. Scalp TCRbeta sequences were cross-referenced with sorted blood CD4 and CD8 repertoires so that the CD4 or CD8 identity of scalp clones could be inferred. TCRdb retrieved this table from immuneACCESS and kept in-frame rearrangements only. Not all clones are present; in checked studies, unresolved V genes account for under half, and no reason is known for the remainder. V, J and clone size derive from that table, while D and trimming were established from the DNA sequence. The sample includes 150,000 to 200,000 clones, with approximately 50% observed a single time. The biggest ten clones account for about 9.4% of the sample.

The treatment or condition label of this sample denotes: oral pan-JAK inhibitor, 5-10 mg twice daily. Peripheral blood and lesional scalp punch biopsies were obtained from patients with alopecia areata. PBMCs were isolated by density centrifugation and stained for CD3, CD4 and CD8, and CD4+ and CD8+ T cells were sorted on a FACSAria. This clone was picked up one time. There is no known antigen for this receptor. The input lacks base qualities; no much larger clone sits a single base away. This specimen was CD8+ T cells sorted from blood, taken at approximately week 52, from a patient treated with tofacitinib. The sequence was collected from a human donor with alopecia areata.

The nucleotide sequence is TGTGCCAGCCTTCGACAGGGAACAGAGACCCAGTACTTC. Its coded protein is CASLRQGTETQYF. The chain employs TRBV6-5 and TRBJ2-5, with 7 bases aligning to TRBD1. Taken from the germline V gene, the CDR1 and CDR2 loops are MNHEY and SVGAGI. V is pruned by 8 bases and J by 4 bases, leaving 7 bases of the junction without a gene match. The CDR3 covers 13 residues, taking in both the cysteine and the phenylalanine. Only the CDR3 portion is preserved as DNA: 39 bases, with reading frame beginning at the first base.